What follows is one TCR beta chain and its context. Its antigen is not known. The data belong to a study of T cell repertoires in cytomegalovirus infection. The study's findings and limits: Across the ex vivo response, the dominant clonotypes were HLA-C-restricted CMV-specific TCR beta clonotypes. Individuals carrying CMV plus the relevant HLA were identified by cumulative frequency of public TCR beta families.

TCRdb ran MiXCR on the reads and lists one entry per CDR3 protein. The sample shows around 630,000 distinct CDR3 sequences, 24% of them seen only once. Trimming took off 0 bases at V and 2 bases at J, with 18 bases between the two ends. The germline V gene has CDR1 DFQATT and CDR2 SNEGSKA (reference sequence). This CDR3 is 17 amino acids long. This sequence joins TRBV20-1 and TRBJ2-3, with D possibly being TRBD2 (5 bases). The sequenced sample consisted of CD8+ T cells from PBMCs. This TCR was recovered from a human donor in good health (CMV status not recorded). Some clones in this sample may be carry-over from other donors' samples. The CDR3 loop is CSARDRASPVSTDTQYF. DNA of the CDR3: TGCAGTGCTAGAGATCGCGCTAGCCCCGTTTCCACAGATACGCAGTATTTT.